This T cell receptor beta chain came from a study of blood T cells in healthy people across ages. This clonotype was counted only a few times. This CDR3 comprises 14 residues. The V gene's germline CDR1 is SGHTA and CDR2 FQGTGA. With 4 bases removed from V and 2 bases from J, the gap between germline ends came to 11 bases. Next came a second PCR, run for about 7 to 12 cycles, which used a sample-barcoded 5' primer along with a J-beta primer mix. A tag from a template-switch adaptor with 12 random nucleotides marked each cDNA molecule. MiXCR was run by TCRdb on the 5' RACE reads, yielding one entry per CDR3 protein. Of around 320,000 distinct CDR3 sequences listed, 25% to 30% are singletons. The authors isolated at least 6.5 million PBMCs per sample.

The rearrangement uses TRBV7-3 and TRBJ2-5; D is possibly TRBD1 or TRBD2 (5 bases each). The sample was blood. This clonotype originated in a woman in her seventies in good health. CDR3 bases: TGTGCCAGCAGCTCGGGACCCGGTCAAGAGACCCAGTACTTC. Translated, it gives CASSSGPGQETQYF.